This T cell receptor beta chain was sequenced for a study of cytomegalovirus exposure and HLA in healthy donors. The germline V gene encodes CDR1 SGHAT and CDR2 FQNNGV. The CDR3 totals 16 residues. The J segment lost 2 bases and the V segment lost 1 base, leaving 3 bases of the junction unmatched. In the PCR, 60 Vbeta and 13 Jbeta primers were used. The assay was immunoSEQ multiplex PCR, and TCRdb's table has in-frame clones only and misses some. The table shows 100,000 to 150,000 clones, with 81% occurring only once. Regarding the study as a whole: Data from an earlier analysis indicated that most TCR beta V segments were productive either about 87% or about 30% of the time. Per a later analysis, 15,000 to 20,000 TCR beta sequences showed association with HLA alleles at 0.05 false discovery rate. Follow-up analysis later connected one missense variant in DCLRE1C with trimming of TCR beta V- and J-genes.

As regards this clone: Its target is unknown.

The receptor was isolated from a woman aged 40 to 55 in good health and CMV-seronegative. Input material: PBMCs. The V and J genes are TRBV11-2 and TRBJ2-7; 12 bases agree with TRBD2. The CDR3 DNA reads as TGTGCCAGCAGCTTAGTGACTAGCGGGGGTACCTACGAGCAGTACTTC. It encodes CASSLVTSGGTYEQYF.